These T cell receptor beta chains were read from a single sample in a study of cytotoxic CD8 clonotypes in ibrutinib-treated CLL. Assay: immunoSEQ multiplex PCR; the TCRdb copy retains only in-frame clones and omits some. Here the sample spans some 200,000 clones, 70% to 75% being singletons. The sample was PBMCs, taken after 12 months of ibrutinib treatment. Every receptor here comes from a human donor with chronic lymphocytic leukemia. Each CDR3 is given with its conserved first and last residue. Fields, in order: V gene, D gene, J gene, CDR3 DNA, CDR3 protein. The D gene is left open where the match is weak.

v_gene: TRBV7-2; d_gene: -; j_gene: TRBJ2-5; CDR3nt: TGTGCCAGCAGCTTAGGGGCAGCTCAAGAGACCCAGTACTTC; CDR3aa: CASSLGAAQETQYF
v_gene: TRBV11-2; d_gene: -; j_gene: TRBJ2-4; CDR3nt: TGTGCCAGCAGCTTAGGGCCCCTGGCAAACATTCAGTACTTC; CDR3aa: CASSLGPLANIQYF
v_gene: TRBV28; d_gene: -; j_gene: TRBJ1-5; CDR3nt: TGTGCCAGCAGTATATTGGGCCAGGGGCTCGGTCAGCCCCAGCATTTT; CDR3aa: CASSILGQGLGQPQHF
v_gene: TRBV25-1; d_gene: -; j_gene: TRBJ1-5; CDR3nt: TGTGCCAGCAGCCCTGGAAATCGTTGGGATCAGCCCCAGCATTTT; CDR3aa: CASSPGNRWDQPQHF
v_gene: TRBV5-4; d_gene: TRBD1; j_gene: TRBJ1-2; CDR3nt: TGTGCCAGCAGCCGGACAGGGGACGGCTACACCTTC; CDR3aa: CASSRTGDGYTF
v_gene: TRBV7-9; d_gene: -; j_gene: TRBJ1-2; CDR3nt: TGTGCCAGCAGCTTACACGGGCCTGGCTACACCTTC; CDR3aa: CASSLHGPGYTF
v_gene: TRBV28; d_gene: -; j_gene: TRBJ1-4; CDR3nt: TGTGCCAGCAGTTTACCAGGCTATAATGAAAAACTGTTTTTT; CDR3aa: CASSLPGYNEKLFF
v_gene: TRBV5-6; d_gene: -; j_gene: TRBJ2-7; CDR3nt: TGTGCCAGCAGCTTAGCCGACGAGCAGTACTTC; CDR3aa: CASSLADEQYF
v_gene: TRBV4-3; d_gene: TRBD1; j_gene: TRBJ2-2; CDR3nt: TGCGCCAGCAGCCAAGAAGTGGGACAGGGCCCCTACACCGGGGAGCTGTTTTTT; CDR3aa: CASSQEVGQGPYTGELFF
v_gene: TRBV19; d_gene: -; j_gene: TRBJ1-1; CDR3nt: TGTGCCAGTAGTATTAAGGGGGGCGCGAACACTGAAGCTTTCTTT; CDR3aa: CASSIKGGANTEAFF